This paragraph reports one T cell receptor (beta chain). Clones were read by immunoSEQ multiplex PCR, and TCRdb kept only the in-frame ones, dropping some. The table shows 95,000 to 100,000 clones, with 80% to 90% occurring only once. As to time point: pretreatment peripheral blood. This sample is drawn from a study of PD-L1 blockade in urothelial cancer. Study at large: Atezolizumab was started by patients in the mid-2010s at 1,200 mg intravenously every 3 weeks. Men with urothelial cancer arising in the bladder made up about 90% of the roughly 29 patients. The number of prior chemotherapy regimens per patient was 0 to 3. Analysis of the blood was performed 3 weeks (second dose) and 6 weeks after treatment start.

Trimming shortened V by 1 base and J by 5 bases, and 11 bases separated the two germline ends. This CDR3 contains 15 residues. Germline V gene lookup returns CDR1 LGHNA and CDR2 YSLEER. The chain links TRBV4-3 to TRBJ2-2; D is possibly TRBD2 (6 bases). Sequenced here: PBMCs, sampled around atezolizumab (anti-PD-L1) treatment. This TCR derives from a man aged 60 to 69 with urothelial cancer. The CDR3 sequence is CASSQALAGTGELFF. CDR3 bases: TGCGCCAGCAGCCAAGCCCTGGCGGGAACCGGGGAGCTGTTTTTT.